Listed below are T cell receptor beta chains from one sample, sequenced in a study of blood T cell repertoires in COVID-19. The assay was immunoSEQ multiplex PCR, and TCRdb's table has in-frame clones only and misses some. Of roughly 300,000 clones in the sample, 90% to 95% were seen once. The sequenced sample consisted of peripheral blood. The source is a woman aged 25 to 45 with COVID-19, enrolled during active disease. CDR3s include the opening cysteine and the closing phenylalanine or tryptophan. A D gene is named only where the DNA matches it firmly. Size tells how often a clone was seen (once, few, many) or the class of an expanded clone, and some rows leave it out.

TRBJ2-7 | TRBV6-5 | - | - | CASSQGGPMEQYF | TGTGCCAGCAGCCAAGGCGGCCCAATGGAGCAGTACTTC
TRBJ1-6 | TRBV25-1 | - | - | CASSLGGYGSPLHF | TGTGCCAGCAGCCTCGGGGGGTACGGTTCACCCCTCCACTTT
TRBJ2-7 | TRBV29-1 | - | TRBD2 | CSVFFLAGKEDEQYF | TGCAGCGTTTTTTTCCTAGCGGGCAAGGAGGACGAGCAGTACTTC
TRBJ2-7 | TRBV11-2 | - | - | CASSPLGGLRGYEQYF | TGTGCCAGCAGCCCCCTGGGGGGTCTGCGGGGCTACGAGCAGTACTTC
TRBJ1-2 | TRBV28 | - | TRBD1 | CASSTGTGLQGFGYTF | TGTGCCAGCAGCACCGGGACAGGCCTCCAGGGCTTCGGCTACACCTTC
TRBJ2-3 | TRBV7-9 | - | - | CASSLSASTDTQYF | TGTGCCAGCAGCTTGAGCGCCAGCACAGATACGCAGTATTTT
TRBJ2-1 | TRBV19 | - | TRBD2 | CASSSGGSYNEQFF | TGTGCCAGCTCTAGCGGGGGATCTTACAATGAGCAGTTCTTC
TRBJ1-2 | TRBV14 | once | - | CASSQDVADYGYTF | TGTGCCAGCAGCCAAGATGTAGCGGACTATGGCTACACCTTC
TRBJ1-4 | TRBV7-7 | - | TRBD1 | CASSPSTGGGTLKLFF | TGTGCCAGCAGCCCGTCGACAGGGGGGGGGACTTTAAAACTGTTTTTT
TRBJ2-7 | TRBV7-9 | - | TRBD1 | CASSLGAPGQGTGSEQYF | TGTGCCAGCAGCTTAGGGGCCCCGGGACAGGGGACGGGATCCGAGCAGTACTTC
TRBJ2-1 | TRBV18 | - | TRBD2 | CASSPPGTSGYNEQFF | TGTGCCAGCTCACCCCCAGGGACTAGCGGCTACAATGAGCAGTTCTTC
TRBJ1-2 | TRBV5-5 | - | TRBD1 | CASSPRLRDSPNYGYTF | TGTGCCAGCAGCCCCAGACTCCGGGACAGCCCTAACTATGGCTACACCTTC
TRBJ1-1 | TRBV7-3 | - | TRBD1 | CASGQGLNTEAFF | TGTGCCAGCGGACAGGGTTTGAACACTGAAGCTTTCTTT
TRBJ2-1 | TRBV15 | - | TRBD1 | CATSSTNRGTFNEQFF | TGTGCCACCAGCAGCACTAACAGGGGGACGTTCAATGAGCAGTTCTTC
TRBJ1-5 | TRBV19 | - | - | CASAAGGNQPQHF | TGTGCCAGCGCCGCAGGGGGCAATCAGCCCCAGCATTTT
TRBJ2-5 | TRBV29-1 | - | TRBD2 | CSGSGTDGETQYF | TGCAGCGGTAGCGGGACCGATGGGGAGACCCAGTACTTC
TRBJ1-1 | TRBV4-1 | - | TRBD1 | CASSQEDRGVGAFF | TGCGCCAGCAGCCAAGAGGACAGGGGGGTCGGGGCTTTCTTT
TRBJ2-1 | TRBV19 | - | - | CASHPRGELAVEQFF | TGTGCCAGCCACCCAAGGGGTGAATTGGCAGTTGAGCAGTTCTTC
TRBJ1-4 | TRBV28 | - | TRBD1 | CASSSPGQGEKLFF | TGTGCCAGCAGTTCCCCGGGACAGGGAGAAAAACTGTTTTTT
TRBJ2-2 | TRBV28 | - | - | CASTKGTPAGELFF | TGTGCCAGCACTAAAGGGACTCCCGCCGGGGAGCTGTTTTTT
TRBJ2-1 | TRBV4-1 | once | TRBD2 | CASSQAGTSGLNEQFF | TGCGCCAGCAGCCAAGCCGGGACTAGCGGTCTCAATGAGCAGTTCTTC
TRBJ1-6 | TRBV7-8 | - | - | CASTITPPGPLHF | TGTGCCAGCACCATAACGCCCCCCGGACCCCTCCACTTT
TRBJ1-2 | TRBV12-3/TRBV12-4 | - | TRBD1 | CASSGQVPRGYTF | TGTGCCAGCAGCGGACAGGTCCCCCGAGGCTACACCTTC
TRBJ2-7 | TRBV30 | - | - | CAWSNSMLDEQYF | TGTGCCTGGAGTAATAGCATGCTCGACGAGCAGTACTTC
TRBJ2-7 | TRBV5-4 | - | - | CASSLESASSYEQYF | TGTGCCAGCAGCTTGGAGTCCGCGAGCTCCTACGAGCAGTACTTC
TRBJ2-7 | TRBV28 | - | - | CASSQLAGYLSYEQYF | TGTGCCAGCAGCCAGTTGGCAGGATATCTCTCCTACGAGCAGTACTTC
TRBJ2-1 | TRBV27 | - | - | CASGRGYNEQFF | TGTGCCAGCGGACGGGGCTACAATGAGCAGTTCTTC
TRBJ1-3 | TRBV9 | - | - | CASSAQDSGNTIYF | TGTGCCAGCAGCGCACAGGACTCTGGAAACACCATATATTTT
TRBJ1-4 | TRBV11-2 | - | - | CASSLGGSSREKLFF | TGTGCCAGCAGCTTAGGGGGCTCGTCGCGGGAAAAACTGTTTTTT
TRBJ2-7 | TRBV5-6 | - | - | CASSGFRTAYYEQYF | TGTGCCAGCAGCGGGTTTCGGACAGCTTACTACGAGCAGTACTTC
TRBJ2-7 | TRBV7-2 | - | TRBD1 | CASSLVGQGYEQYF | TGTGCCAGCAGCTTAGTGGGACAGGGATACGAGCAGTACTTC
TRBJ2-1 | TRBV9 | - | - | CASSAKLASDIYNEQFF | TGTGCCAGCAGCGCTAAACTAGCCTCCGATATATACAATGAGCAGTTCTTC
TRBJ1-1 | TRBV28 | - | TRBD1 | CASRLPGQGPTQAFF | TGTGCCAGCAGACTACCGGGACAGGGGCCTACTCAAGCTTTCTTT
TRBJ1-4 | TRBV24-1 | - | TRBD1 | CATSSGGNEKLFF | TGTGCCACCAGCTCAGGGGGCAATGAAAAACTGTTTTTT
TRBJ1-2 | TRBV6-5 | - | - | CASSYAGANYGYTF | TGTGCCAGCAGTTACGCAGGGGCCAACTATGGCTACACCTTC
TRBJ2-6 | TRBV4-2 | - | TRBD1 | CASSQPTGTVFSGANVLTF | TGTGCCAGCAGCCAGCCCACCGGGACAGTGTTCTCTGGGGCCAACGTCCTGACTTTC
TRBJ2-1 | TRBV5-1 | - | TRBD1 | CASNQGAANNEQFF | TGCGCCAGCAACCAGGGGGCCGCTAACAATGAGCAGTTCTTC
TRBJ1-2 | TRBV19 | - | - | CASRSTGDYGYTF | TGTGCCAGTAGGTCCACGGGTGACTATGGCTACACCTTC
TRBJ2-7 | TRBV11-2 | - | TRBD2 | CASSLALSGRVPYEQYF | TGTGCCAGCAGCTTAGCCCTCAGCGGGAGAGTCCCCTACGAGCAGTACTTC
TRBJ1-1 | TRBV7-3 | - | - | CASSPREGTEAFF | TGTGCCAGCAGCCCGAGGGAGGGGACTGAAGCTTTCTTT
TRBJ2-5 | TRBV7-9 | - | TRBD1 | CASSFAGGETQYF | TGTGCCAGCAGCTTTGCAGGGGGAGAGACCCAGTACTTC
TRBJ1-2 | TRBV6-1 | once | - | CASSELEGSGYTF | TGTGCCAGCAGTGAATTGGAGGGTAGTGGCTACACCTTC
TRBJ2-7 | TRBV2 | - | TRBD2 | CASSQAGGAYEQYF | TGTGCCAGCAGCCAAGCGGGAGGGGCTTACGAGCAGTACTTC
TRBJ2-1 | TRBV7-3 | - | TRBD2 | CASSPDSGRSNEQFF | TGTGCCAGCAGCCCGGATAGCGGGAGATCCAATGAGCAGTTCTTC
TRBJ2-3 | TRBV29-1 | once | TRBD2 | CSVESLAKSTDTQYF | TGCAGCGTTGAATCACTAGCGAAATCCACAGATACGCAGTATTTT
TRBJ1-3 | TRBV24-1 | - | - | CATQRPGISGNTIYF | TGTGCCACCCAGAGACCAGGGATCTCTGGAAACACCATATATTTT
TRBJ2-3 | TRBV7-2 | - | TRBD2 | CASSPGGAGTTDTQYF | TGTGCCAGCAGCCCCGGGGGGGCGGGGACCACAGATACGCAGTATTTT
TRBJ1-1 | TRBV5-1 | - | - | CASSLREVTEAFF | TGCGCCAGCAGCTTGCGGGAAGTCACTGAAGCTTTCTTT
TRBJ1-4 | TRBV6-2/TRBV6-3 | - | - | CASSDGQPNEKLFF | TGTGCCAGCAGTGACGGACAGCCTAATGAAAAACTGTTTTTT
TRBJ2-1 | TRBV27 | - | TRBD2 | CASSSYLAGGNNEQFF | TGTGCCAGCAGTTCATACCTAGCGGGAGGAAACAATGAGCAGTTCTTC
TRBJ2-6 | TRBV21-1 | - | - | CASSKAWHKESGANVLTF | TGTGCCAGCAGCAAAGCCTGGCACAAAGAATCTGGGGCCAACGTCCTGACTTTC
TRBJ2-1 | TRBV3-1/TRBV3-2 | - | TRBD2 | CASSQDLAGALNEQFF | TGTGCCAGCAGCCAAGATCTAGCGGGGGCGCTCAATGAGCAGTTCTTC
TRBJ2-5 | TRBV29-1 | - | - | CSVGAGQETQYF | TGCAGCGTTGGTGCAGGCCAAGAGACCCAGTACTTC
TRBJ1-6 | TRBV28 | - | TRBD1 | CASSLPGQVNSPLHF | TGTGCCAGCAGTTTGCCGGGACAGGTTAATTCACCCCTCCACTTT
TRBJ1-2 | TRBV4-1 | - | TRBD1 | CASSQDRTGGAWGYTF | TGCGCCAGCAGCCAAGACCGGACAGGGGGCGCTTGGGGCTACACCTTC
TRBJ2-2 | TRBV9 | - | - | CASSGGGANTGELFF | TGTGCCAGCAGCGGTGGCGGAGCGAACACCGGGGAGCTGTTTTTT
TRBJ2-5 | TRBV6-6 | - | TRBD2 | CASSYEAAGGEETQYF | TGTGCCAGCAGTTACGAGGCGGCGGGAGGAGAGGAGACCCAGTACTTC
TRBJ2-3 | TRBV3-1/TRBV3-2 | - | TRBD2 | CASSQRTSGRSDTQYF | TGTGCCAGCAGCCAAAGGACTAGCGGGAGATCAGATACGCAGTATTTT
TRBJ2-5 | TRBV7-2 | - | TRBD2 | CASSLGASGRALGETQYF | TGTGCCAGCAGCTTAGGGGCTAGCGGGAGGGCCTTGGGGGAGACCCAGTACTTC
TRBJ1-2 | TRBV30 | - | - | CAWSQGGELNYGYTF | TGTGCCTGGAGCCAGGGAGGGGAACTTAACTATGGCTACACCTTC